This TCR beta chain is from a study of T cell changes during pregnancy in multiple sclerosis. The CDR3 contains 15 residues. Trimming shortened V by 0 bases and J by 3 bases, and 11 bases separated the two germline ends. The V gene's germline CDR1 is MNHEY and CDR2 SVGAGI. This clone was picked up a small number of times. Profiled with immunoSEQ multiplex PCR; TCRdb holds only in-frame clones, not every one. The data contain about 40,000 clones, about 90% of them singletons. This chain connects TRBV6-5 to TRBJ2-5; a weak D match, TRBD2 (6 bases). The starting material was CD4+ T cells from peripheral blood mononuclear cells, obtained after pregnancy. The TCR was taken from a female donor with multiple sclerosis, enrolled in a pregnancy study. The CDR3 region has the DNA TGTGCCAGCAGTTACTCTGCGGGAACAGAAGAGACCCAGTACTTC. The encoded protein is CASSYSAGTEETQYF.